The rows below give T cell receptor beta chains drawn from one sample of a study of blood T cell repertoires in COVID-19. The method was immunoSEQ multiplex PCR; TCRdb's version includes in-frame clones alone and lacks a portion of them. The sample lists about 200,000 clones; about 88% were seen once. Sequenced: peripheral blood. Receptor source: a man aged 35-49 years with active or convalescent COVID-19. CDR3s include the opening cysteine and the closing phenylalanine or tryptophan. Each record gives: J gene, D gene, clone size, V gene, CDR3 protein, CDR3 DNA. The D gene is left open where the match is weak. The size of a clone is reported for some rows only, either as once, few or many, or as a class for expanded clones.

j_gene: TRBJ1-4
d_gene: NA
abundance: once
v_gene: TRBV28
CDR3aa: CASSLGRDGRVPEKLFF
CDR3nt: TGTGCCAGCAGTTTAGGAAGAGATGGCAGGGTCCCCGAAAAACTGTTTTTT

j_gene: TRBJ2-2
d_gene: TRBD1
abundance: NA
v_gene: TRBV5-1
CDR3aa: CASSRTGDPRTGELFF
CDR3nt: TGCGCCAGCAGCCGAACAGGGGATCCGCGCACCGGGGAGCTGTTTTTT

j_gene: TRBJ1-1
d_gene: NA
abundance: once
v_gene: TRBV6-5
CDR3aa: CATWWGDTEAFF
CDR3nt: TGTGCGACGTGGTGGGGGGACACTGAAGCTTTCTTT

j_gene: TRBJ2-3
d_gene: TRBD2
abundance: NA
v_gene: TRBV19
CDR3aa: CASSISPSRSGSPDTQYF
CDR3nt: TGTGCCAGTAGTATATCCCCCAGTCGAAGCGGGAGTCCAGATACGCAGTATTTT

j_gene: TRBJ2-7
d_gene: NA
abundance: NA
v_gene: TRBV18
CDR3aa: CASSPNPDLAEQYF
CDR3nt: TGTGCCAGCTCACCGAACCCCGACCTAGCCGAGCAGTACTTC

j_gene: TRBJ2-1
d_gene: TRBD1
abundance: NA
v_gene: TRBV4-2
CDR3aa: CASSQGGGARNNEQFF
CDR3nt: TGTGCCAGCAGCCAAGGAGGGGGCGCTCGGAACAATGAGCAGTTCTTC

j_gene: TRBJ2-7
d_gene: NA
abundance: NA
v_gene: TRBV7-2
CDR3aa: CASSLALESEQYF
CDR3nt: TGTGCCAGCAGCTTAGCGCTCGAGTCCGAGCAGTACTTC

j_gene: TRBJ1-1
d_gene: NA
abundance: once
v_gene: TRBV12-3/TRBV12-4
CDR3aa: CASRPTGSTEAFF
CDR3nt: TGTGCCAGCAGGCCAACAGGGAGCACTGAAGCTTTCTTT

j_gene: TRBJ1-6
d_gene: TRBD1
abundance: NA
v_gene: TRBV5-1
CDR3aa: CASSQDPGQLDSPLHF
CDR3nt: TGCGCCAGCAGCCAGGACCCGGGACAGCTAGATTCACCCCTCCACTTT

j_gene: TRBJ2-1
d_gene: NA
abundance: NA
v_gene: TRBV7-2
CDR3aa: CASSLGGRYEQFF
CDR3nt: TGTGCCAGCAGCTTGGGGGGACGGTATGAGCAGTTCTTC

j_gene: TRBJ2-5
d_gene: NA
abundance: NA
v_gene: TRBV18
CDR3aa: CASSPGQNQETQYF
CDR3nt: TGTGCCAGCTCACCTGGACAAAACCAAGAGACCCAGTACTTC

j_gene: TRBJ1-2
d_gene: TRBD1
abundance: NA
v_gene: TRBV11-2
CDR3aa: CASSSGQPYGYTF
CDR3nt: TGTGCCAGCAGCTCGGGACAGCCCTATGGCTACACCTTC

j_gene: TRBJ1-1
d_gene: NA
abundance: NA
v_gene: TRBV27
CDR3aa: CASRLRWTVANFEAFF
CDR3nt: TGTGCCAGCAGGCTACGATGGACAGTCGCCAATTTTGAAGCTTTCTTT

j_gene: TRBJ1-1
d_gene: TRBD1
abundance: NA
v_gene: TRBV19
CDR3aa: CASRVRTGRNTEAFF
CDR3nt: TGTGCCAGTAGGGTCCGGACAGGGCGGAACACTGAAGCTTTCTTT

j_gene: TRBJ2-1
d_gene: TRBD1
abundance: NA
v_gene: TRBV29-1
CDR3aa: CSVVGQGNFNEQFF
CDR3nt: TGCAGCGTTGTAGGACAGGGGAATTTCAATGAGCAGTTCTTC

j_gene: TRBJ2-7
d_gene: TRBD2
abundance: NA
v_gene: TRBV6-4
CDR3aa: CASSRNPSGSYPSEQYF
CDR3nt: TGTGCCAGCAGCCGAAATCCTAGCGGGAGCTACCCCTCCGAGCAGTACTTC

j_gene: TRBJ2-1
d_gene: TRBD2
abundance: NA
v_gene: TRBV10-3
CDR3aa: CAISVTSGGLNEQFF
CDR3nt: TGTGCCATCAGTGTGACTAGCGGGGGGTTAAATGAGCAGTTCTTC

j_gene: TRBJ2-3
d_gene: TRBD1
abundance: NA
v_gene: TRBV7-2
CDR3aa: CASSSGQPTDTQYF
CDR3nt: TGTGCCAGCAGCTCGGGACAGCCCACAGATACGCAGTATTTT

j_gene: TRBJ1-6
d_gene: TRBD1
abundance: NA
v_gene: TRBV18
CDR3aa: CASSPTGDSPLHF
CDR3nt: TGTGCCAGCTCACCAACAGGGGATTCACCCCTCCACTTT

j_gene: TRBJ2-1
d_gene: NA
abundance: NA
v_gene: TRBV24-1
CDR3aa: CATAEAGSSYNEQFF
CDR3nt: TGTGCCACCGCCGAGGCGGGGAGCTCCTACAATGAGCAGTTCTTC

j_gene: TRBJ1-1
d_gene: TRBD1
abundance: once
v_gene: TRBV28
CDR3aa: CASSLTGGTEAFF
CDR3nt: TGTGCCAGCAGTCTGACAGGGGGCACTGAAGCTTTCTTT

j_gene: TRBJ1-2
d_gene: NA
abundance: NA
v_gene: TRBV5-6
CDR3aa: CASSLKFYAGSDGGYTF
CDR3nt: TGTGCCAGCAGCTTGAAATTCTACGCGGGCTCCGATGGCGGCTACACCTTC

j_gene: TRBJ1-1
d_gene: TRBD1
abundance: once
v_gene: TRBV10-3
CDR3aa: CAIRGQGRGTEAFF
CDR3nt: TGTGCCATCAGGGGACAGGGGAGGGGCACTGAAGCTTTCTTT

j_gene: TRBJ2-1
d_gene: TRBD2
abundance: NA
v_gene: TRBV5-1
CDR3aa: CASSYGGGSYNEQFF
CDR3nt: TGCGCCAGCAGCTATGGCGGGGGGTCCTACAATGAGCAGTTCTTC

j_gene: TRBJ1-1
d_gene: NA
abundance: NA
v_gene: TRBV12-3/TRBV12-4
CDR3aa: CASSFTRETFF
CDR3nt: TGTGCCAGCAGTTTTACCAGGGAAACTTTCTTT

j_gene: TRBJ1-5
d_gene: NA
abundance: few
v_gene: TRBV23-1
CDR3aa: CASTLPLGEDQPQHF
CDR3nt: TGCGCCAGCACCCTACCCTTAGGGGAGGATCAGCCCCAGCATTTT

j_gene: TRBJ1-6
d_gene: NA
abundance: NA
v_gene: TRBV7-2
CDR3aa: CASSSDFASPLHF
CDR3nt: TGTGCCAGCAGCTCCGACTTCGCCTCACCCCTCCACTTT

j_gene: TRBJ1-1
d_gene: TRBD1
abundance: NA
v_gene: TRBV24-1
CDR3aa: CATSGHRDRGFNTEAFF
CDR3nt: TGTGCCACCAGTGGGCACCGGGACAGGGGGTTTAACACTGAAGCTTTCTTT

j_gene: TRBJ1-2
d_gene: NA
abundance: NA
v_gene: TRBV7-2
CDR3aa: CASSLAWGGNTF
CDR3nt: TGTGCCAGCAGCTTAGCATGGGGCGGGAACACCTTC

j_gene: TRBJ2-3
d_gene: TRBD2
abundance: NA
v_gene: TRBV9
CDR3aa: CASSGTSGGAGTQYF
CDR3nt: TGTGCCAGCAGCGGGACTAGCGGGGGGGCCGGGACGCAGTATTTT

j_gene: TRBJ2-5
d_gene: TRBD1
abundance: NA
v_gene: TRBV18
CDR3aa: CASSPQTLTGDLRWQETQYF
CDR3nt: TGTGCCAGCTCACCACAGACCTTGACAGGGGACTTGAGGTGGCAAGAGACCCAGTACTTC

j_gene: TRBJ1-1
d_gene: NA
abundance: NA
v_gene: TRBV19
CDR3aa: CASSTPLGGTEAFF
CDR3nt: TGTGCCAGTAGTACGCCCCTTGGGGGGACTGAAGCTTTCTTT

j_gene: TRBJ2-1
d_gene: NA
abundance: NA
v_gene: TRBV5-4
CDR3aa: CASSSPGVYEQFF
CDR3nt: TGTGCCAGCAGCTCCCCAGGGGTTTATGAGCAGTTCTTC

j_gene: TRBJ2-3
d_gene: NA
abundance: NA
v_gene: TRBV6-5
CDR3aa: CASRAGADTQYF
CDR3nt: TGTGCCAGCAGGGCAGGGGCAGATACGCAGTATTTT

j_gene: TRBJ1-1
d_gene: NA
abundance: NA
v_gene: TRBV12-3/TRBV12-4
CDR3aa: CASSFSENTEAFF
CDR3nt: TGTGCCAGCAGTTTTTCAGAGAACACTGAAGCTTTCTTT

j_gene: TRBJ2-7
d_gene: TRBD1
abundance: NA
v_gene: TRBV6-6
CDR3aa: CASRETGAAYEQYF
CDR3nt: TGTGCCAGCAGGGAGACAGGGGCGGCCTACGAGCAGTACTTC

j_gene: TRBJ1-5
d_gene: TRBD1
abundance: NA
v_gene: TRBV3-1/TRBV3-2
CDR3aa: CASSQDKGAGNQPQHF
CDR3nt: TGTGCCAGCAGCCAAGATAAGGGGGCGGGCAATCAGCCCCAGCATTTT

j_gene: TRBJ2-4
d_gene: NA
abundance: NA
v_gene: TRBV7-2
CDR3aa: CASSKGAKNIQYF
CDR3nt: TGTGCCAGCAGCAAGGGGGCCAAAAACATTCAGTACTTC

j_gene: TRBJ2-1
d_gene: TRBD2
abundance: once
v_gene: TRBV7-2
CDR3aa: CASRSSGDYNEQFF
CDR3nt: TGTGCCAGCAGGTCGAGCGGGGATTACAATGAGCAGTTCTTC

j_gene: TRBJ2-1
d_gene: TRBD2
abundance: NA
v_gene: TRBV4-2
CDR3aa: CASSQTSGASDNEQFF
CDR3nt: TGTGCCAGCAGCCAAACTAGCGGCGCTTCCGACAATGAGCAGTTCTTC

j_gene: TRBJ1-5
d_gene: TRBD1
abundance: NA
v_gene: TRBV19
CDR3aa: CASAYRGQGYRSNQPQHF
CDR3nt: TGTGCCAGCGCTTACCGGGGACAGGGGTATCGTAGCAATCAGCCCCAGCATTTT

j_gene: TRBJ2-7
d_gene: TRBD1
abundance: NA
v_gene: TRBV10-3
CDR3aa: CAISTDRAHEQYF
CDR3nt: TGTGCCATCAGTACGGACAGGGCGCACGAGCAGTACTTC

j_gene: TRBJ2-7
d_gene: NA
abundance: NA
v_gene: TRBV12-3/TRBV12-4
CDR3aa: CASSFGVPYEQYF
CDR3nt: TGTGCCAGCAGTTTTGGAGTACCCTACGAGCAGTACTTC

j_gene: TRBJ2-3
d_gene: TRBD2
abundance: NA
v_gene: TRBV27
CDR3aa: CASSLASLAGPRTDTQYF
CDR3nt: TGTGCCAGCAGTTTAGCCTCCCTAGCGGGTCCCCGCACAGATACGCAGTATTTT

j_gene: TRBJ1-3
d_gene: TRBD1
abundance: few
v_gene: TRBV29-1
CDR3aa: CSVEAGTGGNTIYF
CDR3nt: TGCAGCGTTGAAGCTGGAACAGGGGGCAACACCATATATTTT

j_gene: TRBJ1-3
d_gene: NA
abundance: NA
v_gene: TRBV9
CDR3aa: CASSPRGAGNTIYF
CDR3nt: TGTGCCAGCAGCCCGCGGGGGGCTGGAAACACCATATATTTT

j_gene: TRBJ1-6
d_gene: TRBD1
abundance: NA
v_gene: TRBV30
CDR3aa: CAWSRQGVDSPLHF
CDR3nt: TGTGCCTGGAGTCGACAGGGGGTGGATTCACCCCTCCACTTT

j_gene: TRBJ1-2
d_gene: NA
abundance: once
v_gene: TRBV6-1
CDR3aa: CASSESNYGYTF
CDR3nt: TGTGCCAGCAGTGAGAGTAACTATGGCTACACCTTC

j_gene: TRBJ1-2
d_gene: TRBD1
abundance: NA
v_gene: TRBV5-1
CDR3aa: CASSLGQGVYYGYTF
CDR3nt: TGCGCCAGCAGCTTGGGACAGGGTGTATACTATGGCTACACCTTC

j_gene: TRBJ1-5
d_gene: TRBD1
abundance: NA
v_gene: TRBV7-9
CDR3aa: CASSFGGTGRVHQPQHF
CDR3nt: TGTGCCAGCAGCTTTGGGGGGACAGGGAGAGTTCATCAGCCCCAGCATTTT

j_gene: TRBJ2-2
d_gene: NA
abundance: once
v_gene: TRBV2
CDR3aa: CASKRTVNTGELFF
CDR3nt: TGTGCCAGCAAACGGACAGTCAACACCGGGGAGCTGTTTTTT